The sequence of this T cell receptor (beta chain) was determined in a study of blood T cell repertoires in COVID-19. Using immunoSEQ multiplex PCR, the repertoire was profiled, and TCRdb retains in-frame clones only, with some absent. The profile shows under 200,000 clones, 70% to 90% of them singletons. Trimming pared 0 bases from V and 2 bases from J, leaving 5 bases between. The germline CDR1 and CDR2 sequences are SGDLS and YYNGEE. The CDR3 extends over 13 amino acids. This chain links TRBV9 with TRBJ1-1; D is unclear. The sample consisted of peripheral blood. The origin of this receptor is a man aged 35 to 55 with active or convalescent COVID-19. In DNA form, the CDR3 reads TGTGCCAGCAGCGTAGCAGTTAACACTGAAGCTTTCTTT. As protein: CASSVAVNTEAFF.